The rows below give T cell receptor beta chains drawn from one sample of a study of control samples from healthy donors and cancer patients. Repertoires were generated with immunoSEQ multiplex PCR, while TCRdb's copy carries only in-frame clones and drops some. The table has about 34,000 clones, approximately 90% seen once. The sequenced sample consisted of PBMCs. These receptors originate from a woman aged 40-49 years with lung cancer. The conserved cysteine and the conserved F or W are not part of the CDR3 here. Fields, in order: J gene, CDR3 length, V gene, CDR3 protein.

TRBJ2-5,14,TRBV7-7,ASSLSPSGGAETQY
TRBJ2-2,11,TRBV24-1,ATSDLPAGELF
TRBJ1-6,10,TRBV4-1,ASSQDFNPLH
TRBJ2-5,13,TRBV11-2,ASSLGAGSRETQY
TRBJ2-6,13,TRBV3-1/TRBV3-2,ASTKGPSGANVLT
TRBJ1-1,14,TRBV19,ASTRKGTGTNTEAF
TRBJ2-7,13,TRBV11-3,ASSSSAGGMGEQY
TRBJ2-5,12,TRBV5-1,ASSLAPGGETQY
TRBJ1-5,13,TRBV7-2,ASSLARDSNQPQH
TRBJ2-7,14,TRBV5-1,ASSLRFRDRGYEQY
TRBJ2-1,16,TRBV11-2,ASSYRPGLRSSYNEQF
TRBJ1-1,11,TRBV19,ASSVGLNTEAF
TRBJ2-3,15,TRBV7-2,ASSIVTSGGGTDTQY
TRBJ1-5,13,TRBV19,ASSMARARNQPQH
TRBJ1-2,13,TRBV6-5,ASSYELPGSYGYT
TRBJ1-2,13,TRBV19,ASSIFEGAVYGYT
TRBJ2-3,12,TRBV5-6,ASSLGRPTDTQY
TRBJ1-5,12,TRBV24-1,ATSDTSSNQPQH
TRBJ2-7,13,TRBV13,ASSSRDGLSYEQY
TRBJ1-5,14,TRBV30,AWSRRAIDSNQPQH
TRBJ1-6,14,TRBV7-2,ASSLGVSQGNSPLH
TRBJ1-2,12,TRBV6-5,ASKGQFSNYGYT
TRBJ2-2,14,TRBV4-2,ASSQDEQRGGRELF
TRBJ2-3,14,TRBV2,ASSEGLSDSTDTQY
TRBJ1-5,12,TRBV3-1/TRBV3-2,ASSQGPAGQPQH
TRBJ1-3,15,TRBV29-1,SVVTSGTGGSGNTIY
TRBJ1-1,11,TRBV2,AIRAGYGTEAF
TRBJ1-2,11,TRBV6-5,ATSPGGYYGYT
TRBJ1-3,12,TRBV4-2,ASSHDSGGDTIY
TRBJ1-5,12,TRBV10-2,ASSESGAGQPQH
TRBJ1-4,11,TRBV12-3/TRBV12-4,ASRYRGLEKLF
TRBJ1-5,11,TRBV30,AWSSRNNQPQH
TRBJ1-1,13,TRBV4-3,ASRYDPITNTEAF
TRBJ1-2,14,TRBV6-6,ASSSGTGDEGYGYT
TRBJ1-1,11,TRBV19,ASSPNMNTEAF
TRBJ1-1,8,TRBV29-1,SAKDREAF
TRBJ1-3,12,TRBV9,ASSAGNPRNTIY
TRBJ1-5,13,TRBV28,ASSLYGDSNQPQH
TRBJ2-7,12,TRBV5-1,ASSWGQAAGEQY
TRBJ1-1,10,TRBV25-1,ASSPPGTEAF
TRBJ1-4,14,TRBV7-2,ASSAGTGAWSEKLF
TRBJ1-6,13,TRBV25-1,ASSIRDRGDSPLH
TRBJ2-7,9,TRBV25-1,ASSWGLEQY
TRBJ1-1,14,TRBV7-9,ASSPNSGTRNTEAF
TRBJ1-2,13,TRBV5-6,ASSVPGRMGNGYT
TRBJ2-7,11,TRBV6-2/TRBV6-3,ASTPPSRHEQY
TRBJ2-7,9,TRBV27,ASSLGYEQY
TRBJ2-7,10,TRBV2,ASRGLVYEQY
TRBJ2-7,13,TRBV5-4,ASSLFGTGTYEQY
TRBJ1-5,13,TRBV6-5,ASNRDRTSNQPQH
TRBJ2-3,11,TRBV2,ASFGLAADTQY
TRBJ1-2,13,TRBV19,ASIPQQGAYHGYT
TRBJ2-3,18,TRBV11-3,ASSSSLLAGAVIRTDTQY
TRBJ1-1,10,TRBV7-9,ASTSGNTEAF